The rows below give T cell receptor beta chains drawn from one sample of a study of T cells in Graves' hyperthyroidism and ophthalmopathy. TCRdb independently ran MiXCR on the multiplex PCR reads; one entry per CDR3 protein. The sample contains fewer than 650,000 distinct CDR3 sequences, 14% of which appear only once. Sequenced material: blood. These receptors all come from a woman aged 18-29 years with Graves' ophthalmopathy. CDR3s include the opening cysteine and the closing phenylalanine or tryptophan. D genes are given only for firm matches. Clone size is given for some rows only: seen once, a few or many times, or a class if the clone is expanded.

TGTGCCAGCTCACCAGCCCGGCAGAAGAGCAATCAGCCCCAGCATTTT CASSPARQKSNQPQHF TRBV18 . . TRBJ1-5
TGTGCCAGCAGTTACCCCCTAGGGGATCAGCCCCAGCATTTT CASSYPLGDQPQHF TRBV6-6 many . TRBJ1-5
TGTGCCAGCAGCTCACCTGGACTCCGACGGCGCGAGCAGTACTTC CASSSPGLRRREQYF TRBV7-2 many . TRBJ2-7
TGTGCCAGCAGCTTAGAGTTAGCGGGTCCCCCCTACGAGCAGTACTTC CASSLELAGPPYEQYF TRBV7-2 few TRBD2 TRBJ2-7
TGTGCCAGCAGCTTAAGAGCGGGAGAGGCACACAATGAGCAGTTCTTC CASSLRAGEAHNEQFF TRBV7-3 many TRBD2 TRBJ2-1
TGTGCCAGCAGTGTAGAGGACACTGAAGCTTTCTTT CASSVEDTEAFF TRBV2 many . TRBJ1-1
TGTGCCAGCAGCCCTACTAGCGGGAGTCGTGTTGAGCAGTTCTTC CASSPTSGSRVEQFF TRBV7-3 few TRBD2 TRBJ2-1
TGTGCCATCAGTGTGGACAGGATTGATCAGCCCCAGCATTTT CAISVDRIDQPQHF TRBV10-3 . TRBD1 TRBJ1-5
TGCAGTGCTAGAGAAGCGGGAGCAGTAAGGCAGTACTTC CSAREAGAVRQYF TRBV20-1 many TRBD2 TRBJ2-7
TGTGCCAGCAGCTTTCTCGACGGATTCTACGAGCAGTACTTC CASSFLDGFYEQYF TRBV5-6 . . TRBJ2-7
TGTGCCAGCTCACCACGCCTGATGCCGCAGGGGGACACTGAAGCTTTCTTT CASSPRLMPQGDTEAFF TRBV18 . TRBD1 TRBJ1-1
TGCAGTGCTAGAGTGGGGGGTTTGAACACTGAAGCTTTCTTT CSARVGGLNTEAFF TRBV20-1 . . TRBJ1-1
TGTGCCAGCAGTTTCACTAGCGGGAGAGGTGAGCAGTTCTTC CASSFTSGRGEQFF TRBV6-5 . TRBD2 TRBJ2-1
TGTGCCAGCAGTGTAACGGGAGACCCAATCTACAATGAGCAGTTCTTC CASSVTGDPIYNEQFF TRBV6-1 many . TRBJ2-1
TGTGCCAGCAGGCAGGATAATGAAAAACTGTTTTTT CASRQDNEKLFF TRBV6-1 few . TRBJ1-4
TGTGCCAGCAGCTTAAGGGCGGGATCGTCCTACAATGAGCAGTTCTTC CASSLRAGSSYNEQFF TRBV7-3 many . TRBJ2-1
TGTGCCAGTAGGCCGTGGGGGGAGTATAGCAATCAGCCCCAGCATTTT CASRPWGEYSNQPQHF TRBV6-1 . . TRBJ1-5
TGCAGTGCTCCGGGAGGGCGGTCTAGCACAGATACGCAGTATTTT CSAPGGRSSTDTQYF TRBV20-1 . TRBD2 TRBJ2-3
TGTGCCAGCAGACCAATGGGCGGGGGGGGCTGTGGCTACACCTTC CASRPMGGGGCGYTF TRBV6-1 many . TRBJ1-2
TGTGCCATCAGCCCGACAGGTAGCAATCAGCCCCAGCATTTT CAISPTGSNQPQHF TRBV10-3 many . TRBJ1-5
TGTGCCACCAGCAGAGGGCCCGCAACTAATGAAAAACTGTTTTTT CATSRGPATNEKLFF TRBV15 . . TRBJ1-4
TGTGCCAGCAGCCCTCCGGGACTAGCGGGAGGGCAGCAGTTCTTC CASSPPGLAGGQQFF TRBV3-1 many TRBD2 TRBJ2-1
TGCAGTGCTAGAGACCGGGACACTCTATCTAACTATGGCTACACCTTC CSARDRDTLSNYGYTF TRBV20-1 few . TRBJ1-2
TGTGCCAGCAGTTTACTTCAGGGTGAGCAGTTCTTC CASSLLQGEQFF TRBV28 few . TRBJ2-1
TGCAGTGCTAGAGTCCTGGGGGGAGGGGGGGACTATGGCTACACCTTC CSARVLGGGGDYGYTF TRBV20-1 few . TRBJ1-2
TGCAGCGTCCGAACGGATTGGTATGGCTACACCTTC CSVRTDWYGYTF TRBV29-1 many . TRBJ1-2
TGTGCCAGTACGTGGGGCGCCAAAAACATTCAGTACTTC CASTWGAKNIQYF TRBV19 . . TRBJ2-4
TGTGCCAGCAGCCCTGGGACAGGCAGGACCCAGTACTTC CASSPGTGRTQYF TRBV11-2 many TRBD1 TRBJ2-5
TGTGCTAGTGGTTTGGTACTCGGGACAGGGCTTAACTATGGCTACACCTTC CASGLVLGTGLNYGYTF TRBV12-5 few TRBD1 TRBJ1-2
TGTGCCAGCAGCTTATCAGCGGGAGAGTGGGAGACCCAGTACTTC CASSLSAGEWETQYF TRBV7-2 many TRBD2 TRBJ2-5
TGTGCCAGTAGTCAGGGACAGCGCTATCACACTGAAGCTTTCTTT CASSQGQRYHTEAFF TRBV19 many TRBD1 TRBJ1-1
TGTGCCTTTTTCCTATCCGACACAGGGAGCTCCTACAATGAGCAGTTCTTC CAFFLSDTGSSYNEQFF TRBV2 many . TRBJ2-1
TGTGCCAGCAGCTCGGACAGGGGCCACCCTAACACCGGGGAGCTGTTTTTT CASSSDRGHPNTGELFF TRBV11-2 many TRBD1 TRBJ2-2
TGCAGTGCTAACCTAGTTTCTTACGAGCAGTACTTC CSANLVSYEQYF TRBV20-1 many . TRBJ2-7
TGTGCCAGCGGGGTACGGGCCGGGGAGCTGGTTTTT CASGVRAGELVF TRBV12-3/TRBV12-4 . . TRBJ2-2
TGTGCCAGCAGTGAAAGTCAGGGTCCCGAGCAGTACTTC CASSESQGPEQYF TRBV2 many . TRBJ2-7
TGTGCCAGTGGGAGATCCCTTATCGCTGGTGGAAACACCATATATTTT CASGRSLIAGGNTIYF TRBV6-1 many . TRBJ1-3
TGTGCCAGCGGGAAAGCGGGAGCCTACAATGAGCAGTTCTTC CASGKAGAYNEQFF TRBV27 many TRBD2 TRBJ2-1
TGTGCCAGCAGTGGACCTGTACTCCGGGGCTACACCTTC CASSGPVLRGYTF TRBV2 few . TRBJ1-2
TGCAGTGCTAGAGACTTCCCCGGCCAGGGGGCGAGAGATACGCAGTATTTT CSARDFPGQGARDTQYF TRBV20-1 many TRBD1 TRBJ2-3
TGTGCCAGCAGCGCCCTATCGGGACAATCCTACGAGCAGTACTTC CASSALSGQSYEQYF TRBV11-2 many . TRBJ2-7
TGTGCCAGCAGCCCCTATGGGGTGGGCACTGAAGCTTTCTTT CASSPYGVGTEAFF TRBV3-1 many . TRBJ1-1